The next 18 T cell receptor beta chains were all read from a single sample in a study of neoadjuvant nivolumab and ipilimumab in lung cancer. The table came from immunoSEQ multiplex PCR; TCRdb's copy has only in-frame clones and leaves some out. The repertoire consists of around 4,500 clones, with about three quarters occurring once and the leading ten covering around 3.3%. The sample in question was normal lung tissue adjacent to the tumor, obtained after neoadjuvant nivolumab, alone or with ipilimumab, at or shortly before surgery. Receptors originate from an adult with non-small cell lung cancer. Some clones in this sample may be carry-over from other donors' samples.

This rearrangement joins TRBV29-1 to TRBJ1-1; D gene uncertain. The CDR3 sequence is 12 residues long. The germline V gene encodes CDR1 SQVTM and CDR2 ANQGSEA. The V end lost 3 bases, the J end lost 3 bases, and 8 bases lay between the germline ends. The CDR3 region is CSVEVTDTEAFF. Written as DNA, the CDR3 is TGCAGCGTTGAGGTGACGGACACTGAAGCTTTCTTT.

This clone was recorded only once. CDR3 amino acids: CASSQGYYEQYF. In DNA form, the CDR3 reads TGTGCCAGCAGCCAGGGGTACTACGAGCAGTACTTC. The chain carries TRBV6-6 and TRBJ2-7, with a weak D call TRBD1 (6 bases). The CDR3 runs 12 residues. Germline lookup yields CDR1 MNHNY and CDR2 SVGAGI (reference sequence). With 6 bases removed from V and 3 bases from J, the gap between germline ends came to 9 bases.

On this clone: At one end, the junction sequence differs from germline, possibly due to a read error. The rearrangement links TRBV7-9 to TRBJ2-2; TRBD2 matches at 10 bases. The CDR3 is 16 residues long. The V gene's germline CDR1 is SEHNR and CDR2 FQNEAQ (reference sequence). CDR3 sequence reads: CASSYLGLAKTGELFF. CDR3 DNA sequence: TGTGCCAGCAGCTACCTGGGACTAGCGAAAACCGGGGAGCTGTTTTTT.

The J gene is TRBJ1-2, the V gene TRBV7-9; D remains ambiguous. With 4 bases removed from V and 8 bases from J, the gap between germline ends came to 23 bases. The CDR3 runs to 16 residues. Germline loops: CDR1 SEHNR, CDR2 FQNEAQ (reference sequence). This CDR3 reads CASSSPDGKLTIGYTF. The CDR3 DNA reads TGTGCCAGCAGCTCGCCGGACGGGAAACTAACTATCGGCTACACCTTC.

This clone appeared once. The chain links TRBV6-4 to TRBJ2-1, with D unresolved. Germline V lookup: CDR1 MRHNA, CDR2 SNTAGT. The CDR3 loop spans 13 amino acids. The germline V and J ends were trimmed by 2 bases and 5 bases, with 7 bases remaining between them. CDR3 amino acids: CASSDRINNEQFF. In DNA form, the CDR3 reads TGTGCCAGCAGTGACAGGATAAACAATGAGCAGTTCTTC.

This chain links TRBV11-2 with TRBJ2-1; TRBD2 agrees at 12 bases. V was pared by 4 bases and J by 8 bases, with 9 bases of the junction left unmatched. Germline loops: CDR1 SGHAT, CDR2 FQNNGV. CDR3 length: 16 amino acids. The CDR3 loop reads CASSSLTSGSADEQFF. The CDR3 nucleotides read TGTGCCAGCAGCTCCCTGACTAGCGGGAGTGCGGATGAGCAGTTCTTC. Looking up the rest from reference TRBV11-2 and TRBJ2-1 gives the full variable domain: EAGVAQSPRYKIIEKRQSVAFWCNPISGHATLYWYQQILGQGPKLLIQFQNNGVVDDSQLPKDRFSAERLKGVDSTLKIQPAKLEDSAVYLCASSSLTSGSADEQFFGPGTRLTVL.

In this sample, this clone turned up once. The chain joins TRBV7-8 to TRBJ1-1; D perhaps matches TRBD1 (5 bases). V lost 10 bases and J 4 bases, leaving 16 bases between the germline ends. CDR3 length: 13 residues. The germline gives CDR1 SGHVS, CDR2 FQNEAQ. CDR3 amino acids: CATSLEGPTEAFF. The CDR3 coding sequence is TGTGCCACATCCCTTGAGGGGCCCACTGAAGCTTTCTTT.

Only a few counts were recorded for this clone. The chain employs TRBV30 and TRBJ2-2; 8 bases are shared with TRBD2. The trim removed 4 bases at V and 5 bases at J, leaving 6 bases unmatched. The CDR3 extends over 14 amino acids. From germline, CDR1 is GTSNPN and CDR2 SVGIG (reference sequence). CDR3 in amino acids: CAWKKAGETGELFF. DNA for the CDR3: TGTGCCTGGAAAAAAGCGGGAGAAACCGGGGAGCTGTTTTTT.

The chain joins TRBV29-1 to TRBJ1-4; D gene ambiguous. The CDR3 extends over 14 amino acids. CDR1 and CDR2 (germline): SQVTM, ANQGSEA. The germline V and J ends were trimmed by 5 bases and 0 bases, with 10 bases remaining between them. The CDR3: CSVLTVATNEKLFF. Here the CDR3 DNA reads TGCAGCGTTTTGACGGTAGCAACTAATGAAAAACTGTTTTTT.

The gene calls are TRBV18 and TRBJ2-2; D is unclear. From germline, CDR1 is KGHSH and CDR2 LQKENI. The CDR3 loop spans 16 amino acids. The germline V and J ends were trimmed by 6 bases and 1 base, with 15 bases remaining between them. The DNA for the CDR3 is TGTGCCAGCTCCCAAATCCCCCCAGGGAACACCGGGGAGCTGTTTTTT. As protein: CASSQIPPGNTGELFF.

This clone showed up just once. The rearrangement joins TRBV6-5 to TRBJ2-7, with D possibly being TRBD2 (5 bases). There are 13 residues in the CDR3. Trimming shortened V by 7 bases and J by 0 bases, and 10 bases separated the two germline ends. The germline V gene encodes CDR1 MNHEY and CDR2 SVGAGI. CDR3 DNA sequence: TGTGCCAGCACCCCGGGGTACTCCTACGAGCAGTACTTC. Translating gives CASTPGYSYEQYF.

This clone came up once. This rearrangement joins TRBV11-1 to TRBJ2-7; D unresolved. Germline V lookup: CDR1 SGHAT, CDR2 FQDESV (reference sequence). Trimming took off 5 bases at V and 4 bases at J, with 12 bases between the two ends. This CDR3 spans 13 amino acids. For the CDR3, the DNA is TGTGCCAGCAGCCCCCGGGCAAGTTACGAGCAGTACTTC. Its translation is CASSPRASYEQYF.

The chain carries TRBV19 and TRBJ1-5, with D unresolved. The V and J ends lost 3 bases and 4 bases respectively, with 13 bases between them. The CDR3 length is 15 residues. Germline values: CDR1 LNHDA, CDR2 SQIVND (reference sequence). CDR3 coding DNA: TGTGCCAGTAGTATCCTTGGGCCCGGAAATCAGCCCCAGCATTTT. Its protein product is CASSILGPGNQPQHF.

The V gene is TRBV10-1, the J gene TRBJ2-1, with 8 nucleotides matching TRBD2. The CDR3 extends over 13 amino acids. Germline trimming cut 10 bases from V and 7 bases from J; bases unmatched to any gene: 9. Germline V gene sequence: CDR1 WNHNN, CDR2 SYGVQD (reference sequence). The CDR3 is CATSRTSLNEQFF. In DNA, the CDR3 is TGCGCCACTTCAAGGACTAGCCTAAATGAGCAGTTCTTC.

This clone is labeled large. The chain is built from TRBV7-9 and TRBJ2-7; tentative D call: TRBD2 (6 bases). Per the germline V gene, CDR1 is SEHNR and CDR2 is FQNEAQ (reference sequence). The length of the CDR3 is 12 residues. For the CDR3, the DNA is TGTGCGGTGGCGGGAAGTTGGTACGAGCAGTACTTC. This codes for CAVAGSWYEQYF.

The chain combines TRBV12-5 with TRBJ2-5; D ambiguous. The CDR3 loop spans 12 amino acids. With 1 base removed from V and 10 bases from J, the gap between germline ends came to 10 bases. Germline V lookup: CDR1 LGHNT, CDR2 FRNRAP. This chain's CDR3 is CASGLDSNDQYF. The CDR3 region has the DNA TGTGCTAGTGGTTTGGACAGCAACGACCAGTACTTC.

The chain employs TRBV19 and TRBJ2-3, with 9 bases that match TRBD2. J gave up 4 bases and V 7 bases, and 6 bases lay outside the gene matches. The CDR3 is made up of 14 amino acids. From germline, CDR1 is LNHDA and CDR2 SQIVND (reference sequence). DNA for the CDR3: TGTGCCAGTAACGCGGGAGGGCGCGCAGATACGCAGTATTTT. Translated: CASNAGGRADTQYF. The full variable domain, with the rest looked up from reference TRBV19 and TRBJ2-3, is DGGITQSPKYLFRKEGQNVTLSCEQNLNHDAMYWYRQDPGQGLRLIYYSQIVNDFQKGDIAEGYSVSREKKESFPLTVTSAQKNPTAFYLCASNAGGRADTQYFGPGTRLTVL.

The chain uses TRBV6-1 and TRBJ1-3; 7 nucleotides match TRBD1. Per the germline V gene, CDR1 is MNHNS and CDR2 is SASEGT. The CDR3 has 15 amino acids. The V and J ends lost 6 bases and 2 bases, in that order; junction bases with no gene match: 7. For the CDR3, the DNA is TGTGCCAGCAGCCTACAGGGGTTTACTGGAAACACCATATATTTT. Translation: CASSLQGFTGNTIYF.